A single TCR beta chain is shown here with its context. This clonotype counts as medium-sized (0.01 to 0.1%). The antigen this receptor binds is unknown. No much larger clone is present one base from it, and per-base qualities are unavailable. The entry originates in a study (dated by TCRdb to the mid-2010s). The study in broad terms: Whether tumor-infiltrating Tregs in breast cancer are recruited from blood Tregs or converted in situ from other CD4+ T cell subsets was tested.

Cells that were CD4+CD25+CD127-/low were isolated as Tregs. A larger group of around 22 breast cancer patients was studied by sequencing a single TRBV12-4/TRBJ1-2 rearrangement in tumor Tregs and blood Treg, naive and memory CD4+ cells. Tumor tissue and lymph nodes obtained by ipsilateral axillary dissection were perfused with PBS, cut into small pieces and digested using collagenase I and hyaluronidase. A purity exceeding 90% was confirmed by FACS for the sorted cell populations. The investigation overall reported the following: Rather than covering whole repertoires, validation in the larger cohort was restricted to a single TCR beta V-J rearrangement. In terms of TCR gene usage, tumor memory CD4+ T cells clustered together with blood and lymph node memory CD4+ cells, as well as with lymph node naive CD4+ cells. The greatest overlap of tumor-infiltrating Treg TCR alpha and beta sequences was observed with tumor naive CD4+ T cells, followed by blood naive CD4+ T cells. Among 20 to 25 patients, 10% to 15% of tumor Treg TRBV12-4/TRBJ1-2 sequences were shared with naive CD4+ cells, versus under 2.1% with blood Tregs or memory cells.

Preparation of the library involved multiplex PCR. Data came from an Ion Torrent PGM. In the approximately 21-patient analysis, TRBV12-4/TRBJ1-2 clonotypes were amplified using adaptor-ligated barcode primers. TRBV12-4/TRBJ1-2 amplicons from the approximately 25-patient cohort were sequenced on the Ion Personal Genome Machine system. As for how the authors treated the data: Sequencing data were pooled across the five patients for each of nine subset-tissue groups and compared by unsupervised clustering of TCR gene usage. The Morisita-Horn index was used to calculate repertoire similarity, with shared sequences weighted by how much each contributed to each repertoire. Clones were called with MiXCR by TCRdb after fastp trimmed the public reads at Q25, and only in-frame beta chains were retained. Each entry is one CDR3 protein sequence, shown with its most common DNA and genes. V and J calls and clone size were set by TCRdb, not the authors. The sample table holds over 2,000 distinct CDR3 sequences, of which roughly 2.3% were seen once. The biggest ten clones account for roughly a tenth of the sample.

The CDR3 holds 11 amino acids from the cysteine to the phenylalanine. Only the CDR3 DNA stays, 33 bases, in frame from base 1. Trimming takes 6 bases from V and 7 bases from J, and the germline ends sit 9 bases apart. The clonotype was recovered from a female donor with breast cancer. The rearranged segments are TRBV12-3 or TRBV12-4 and TRBJ1-2; the D gene is not confidently resolved. The sequencing sample was made of tumor-infiltrating Tregs sorted from the breast tumor. The CDR3 loop reads CASRMEPGYTF. The sequenced DNA: TGTGCCAGCAGAATGGAACCTGGCTACACCTTC.